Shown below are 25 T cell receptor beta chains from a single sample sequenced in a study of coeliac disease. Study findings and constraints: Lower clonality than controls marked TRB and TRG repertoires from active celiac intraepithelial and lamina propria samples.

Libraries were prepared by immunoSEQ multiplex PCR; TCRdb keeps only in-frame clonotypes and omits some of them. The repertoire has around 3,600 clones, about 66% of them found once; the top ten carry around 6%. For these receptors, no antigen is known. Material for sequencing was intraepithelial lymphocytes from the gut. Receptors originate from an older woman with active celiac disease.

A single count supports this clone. DNA for the CDR3: TGTGCCAGCACCCAATTGGGGCCGAGGAGCTCCTACGAGCAGTACTTC. It yields the protein CASTQLGPRSSYEQYF. The chain employs TRBV7-4 and TRBJ2-7, with D perhaps TRBD1 (5 bases). CDR3 length: 16 residues. Germline V gene lookup returns CDR1 SGHVT and CDR2 SQSDAQ. Deletions cut 7 bases from V and 0 bases from J, with 19 bases between.

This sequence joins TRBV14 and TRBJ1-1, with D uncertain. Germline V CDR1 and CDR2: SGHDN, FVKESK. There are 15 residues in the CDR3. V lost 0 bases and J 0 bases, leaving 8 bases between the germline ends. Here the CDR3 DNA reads TGTGCCAGCAGCCAAGAACCGAGATTGAACACTGAAGCTTTCTTT. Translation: CASSQEPRLNTEAFF.

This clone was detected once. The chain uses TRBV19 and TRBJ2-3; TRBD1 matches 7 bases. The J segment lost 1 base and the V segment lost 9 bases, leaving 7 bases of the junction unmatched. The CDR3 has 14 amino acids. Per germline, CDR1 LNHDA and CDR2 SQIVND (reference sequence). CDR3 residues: CASRQGSGTDTQYF. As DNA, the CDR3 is TGTGCCAGCCGACAGGGTTCGGGCACAGATACGCAGTATTTT.

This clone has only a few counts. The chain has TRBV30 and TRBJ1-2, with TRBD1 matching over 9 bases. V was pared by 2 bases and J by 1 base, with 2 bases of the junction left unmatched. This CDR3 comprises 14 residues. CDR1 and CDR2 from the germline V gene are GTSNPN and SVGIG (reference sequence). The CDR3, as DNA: TGTGCCTGGAGTAGGACAGGGGTTAACTATGGCTACACCTTC. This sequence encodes CAWSRTGVNYGYTF.

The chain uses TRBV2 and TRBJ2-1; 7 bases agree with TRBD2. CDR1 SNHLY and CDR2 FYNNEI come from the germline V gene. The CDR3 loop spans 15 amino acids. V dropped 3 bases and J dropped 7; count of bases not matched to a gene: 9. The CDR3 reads CASSDGWQGGNEQFF. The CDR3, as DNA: TGTGCCAGCAGTGATGGGTGGCAGGGAGGGAATGAGCAGTTCTTC.

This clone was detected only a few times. DNA for the CDR3: TGTGCCAGCAGCCTCACAACTAGCGGGGGGGGTAACGACGCCGGGGAGCTGTTTTTT. Translating it yields CASSLTTSGGGNDAGELFF. This chain connects TRBV11-2 to TRBJ2-2; 13 nucleotides agree with TRBD2. Germline CDR1 and CDR2: SGHAT and FQNNGV. This CDR3 region has 19 residues. V trimming: 5 bases; J trimming: 6 bases; junction bases outside the gene matches: 15.

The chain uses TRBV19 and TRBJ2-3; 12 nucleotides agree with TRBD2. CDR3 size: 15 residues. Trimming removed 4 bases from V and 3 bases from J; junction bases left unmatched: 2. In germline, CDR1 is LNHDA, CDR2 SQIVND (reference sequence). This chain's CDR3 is CASSTSGGATDTQYF. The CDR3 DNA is TGTGCCAGTAGTACTAGCGGGGGGGCAACAGATACGCAGTATTTT.

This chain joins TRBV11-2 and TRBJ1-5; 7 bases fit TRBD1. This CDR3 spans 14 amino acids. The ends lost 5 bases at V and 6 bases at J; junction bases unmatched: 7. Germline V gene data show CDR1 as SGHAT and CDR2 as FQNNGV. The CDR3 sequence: CASSPTGVGQPQHF. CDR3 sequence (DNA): TGTGCCAGCAGCCCAACAGGGGTCGGTCAGCCCCAGCATTTT.

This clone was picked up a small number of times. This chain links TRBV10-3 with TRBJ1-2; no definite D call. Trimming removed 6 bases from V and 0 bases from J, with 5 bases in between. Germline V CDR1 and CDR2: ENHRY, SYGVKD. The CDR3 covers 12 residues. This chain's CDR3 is CAIRTSNYGYTF. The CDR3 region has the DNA TGTGCCATCAGAACTTCTAACTATGGCTACACCTTC.

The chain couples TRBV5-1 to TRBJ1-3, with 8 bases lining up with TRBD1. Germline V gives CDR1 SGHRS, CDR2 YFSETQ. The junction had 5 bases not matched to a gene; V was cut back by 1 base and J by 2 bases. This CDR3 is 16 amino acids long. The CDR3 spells CASSLLPGGAGNTIYF. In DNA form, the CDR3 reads TGCGCCAGCAGCTTGCTGCCAGGGGGCGCTGGAAACACCATATATTTT.

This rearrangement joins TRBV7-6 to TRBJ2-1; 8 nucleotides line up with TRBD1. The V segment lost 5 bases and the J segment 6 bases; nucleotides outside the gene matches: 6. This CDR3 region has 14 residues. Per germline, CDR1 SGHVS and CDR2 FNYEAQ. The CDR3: CASSIRGRINEQFF. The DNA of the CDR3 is TGTGCCAGCAGCATCAGGGGGCGCATCAATGAGCAGTTCTTC.

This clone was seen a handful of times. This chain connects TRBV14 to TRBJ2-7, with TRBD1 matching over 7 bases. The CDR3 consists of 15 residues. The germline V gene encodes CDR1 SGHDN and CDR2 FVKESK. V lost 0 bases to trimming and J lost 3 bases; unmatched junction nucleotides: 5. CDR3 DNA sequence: TGTGCCAGCAGCCAAGAGGTGTGGGACAGCTACGAGCAGTACTTC. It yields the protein CASSQEVWDSYEQYF.

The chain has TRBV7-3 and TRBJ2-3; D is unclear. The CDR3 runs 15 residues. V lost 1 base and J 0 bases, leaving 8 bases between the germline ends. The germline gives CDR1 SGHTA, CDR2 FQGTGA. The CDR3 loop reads CASSLMESSTDTQYF. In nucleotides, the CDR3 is TGTGCCAGCAGCTTAATGGAGAGCAGCACAGATACGCAGTATTTT.

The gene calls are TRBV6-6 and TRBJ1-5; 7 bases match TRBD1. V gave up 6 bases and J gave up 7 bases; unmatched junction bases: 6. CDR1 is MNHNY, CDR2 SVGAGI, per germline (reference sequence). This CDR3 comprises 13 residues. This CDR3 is CASSNTGDQPQHF. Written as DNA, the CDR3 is TGTGCCAGCAGCAATACAGGGGACCAGCCCCAGCATTTT.

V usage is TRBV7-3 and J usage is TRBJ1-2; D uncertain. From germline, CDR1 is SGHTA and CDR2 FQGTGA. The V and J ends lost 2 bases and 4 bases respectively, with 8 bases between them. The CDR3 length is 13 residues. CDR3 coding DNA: TGTGCCAGCAGCTTAGAGGAAGTCTATGGCTACACCTTC. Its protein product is CASSLEEVYGYTF.

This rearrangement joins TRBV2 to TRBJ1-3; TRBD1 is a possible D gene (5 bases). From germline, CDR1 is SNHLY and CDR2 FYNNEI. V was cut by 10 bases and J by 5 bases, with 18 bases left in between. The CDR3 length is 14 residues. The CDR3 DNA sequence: TGTGCCACCACGGCGGGGGTTTCGCGAAACACCATATATTTT. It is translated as CATTAGVSRNTIYF.

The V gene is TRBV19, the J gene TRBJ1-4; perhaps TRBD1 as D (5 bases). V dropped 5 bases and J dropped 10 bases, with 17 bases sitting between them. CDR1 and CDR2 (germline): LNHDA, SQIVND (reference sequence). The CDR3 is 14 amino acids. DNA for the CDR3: TGTGCCAGTAGTTGGCAGACAGACCTAGGAAAACTGTTTTTT. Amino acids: CASSWQTDLGKLFF.

The CDR3 coding sequence is TGTGCCAGTCGCTCGGACGGGTTAGGGGGCTATGGCTACACCTTC. Translated, it gives CASRSDGLGGYGYTF. The chain links TRBV28 to TRBJ1-2; possibly TRBD1 for D (6 bases). CDR1 is MDHEN, CDR2 SYDVKM, per germline. V was cut by 9 bases and J by 4 bases, with 21 bases left in between. The length of the CDR3 is 15 residues.

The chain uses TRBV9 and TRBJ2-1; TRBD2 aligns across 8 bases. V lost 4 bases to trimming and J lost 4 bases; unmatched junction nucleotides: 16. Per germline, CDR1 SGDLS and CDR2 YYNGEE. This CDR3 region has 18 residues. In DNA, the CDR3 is TGTGCCAGCAGCCAGCCAGCGGGGGCCGGACGCCCATACAATGAGCAGTTCTTC. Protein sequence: CASSQPAGAGRPYNEQFF.

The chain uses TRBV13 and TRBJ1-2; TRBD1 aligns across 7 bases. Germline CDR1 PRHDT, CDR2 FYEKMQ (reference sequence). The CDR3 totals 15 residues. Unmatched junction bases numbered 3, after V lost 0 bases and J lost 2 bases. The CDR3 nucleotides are TGTGCCAGCAGCTTAGGCACAGGGGTCAACTATGGCTACACCTTC. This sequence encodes CASSLGTGVNYGYTF.

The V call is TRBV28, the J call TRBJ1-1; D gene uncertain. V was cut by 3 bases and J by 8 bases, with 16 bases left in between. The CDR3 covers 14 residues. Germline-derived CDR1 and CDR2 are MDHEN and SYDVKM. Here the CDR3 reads CASSFDLEVAEAFF. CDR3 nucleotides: TGTGCCAGCAGTTTTGACCTAGAGGTTGCCGAAGCTTTCTTT.

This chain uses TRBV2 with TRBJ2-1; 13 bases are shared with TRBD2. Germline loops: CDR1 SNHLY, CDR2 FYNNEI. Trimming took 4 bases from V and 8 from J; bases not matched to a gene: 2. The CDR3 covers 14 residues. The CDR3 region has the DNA TGTGCCAGCAGTGGACTAGCGGGGGGTCATGAGCAGTTCTTC. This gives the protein CASSGLAGGHEQFF. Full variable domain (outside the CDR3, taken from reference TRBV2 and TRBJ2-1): EPEVTQTPSHQVTQMGQEVILRCVPISNHLYFYWYRQILGQKVEFLVSFYNNEISEKSEIFDDQFSVERPDGSNFTLKIRSTKLEDSAMYFCASSGLAGGHEQFFGPGTRLTVL.

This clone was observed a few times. The CDR3 spells CASSLGQGNDQPQHF. The DNA for the CDR3 is TGCGCCAGCAGCCTGGGACAGGGAAACGATCAGCCCCAGCATTTT. The chain is built from TRBV4-1 and TRBJ1-5; 9 nucleotides align to TRBD1. Germline V CDR1 and CDR2: MGHRA, YSYEKL. Trimming removed 4 bases from V and 5 bases from J; junction bases left unmatched: 6. The CDR3 totals 15 residues.

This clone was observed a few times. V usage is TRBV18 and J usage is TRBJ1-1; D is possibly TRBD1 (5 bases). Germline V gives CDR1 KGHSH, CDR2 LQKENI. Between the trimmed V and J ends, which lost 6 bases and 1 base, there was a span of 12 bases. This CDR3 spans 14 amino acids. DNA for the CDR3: TGTGCCAGCTCCCAGGTGACAGCGAACACTGAAGCTTTCTTT. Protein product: CASSQVTANTEAFF.

The CDR3 DNA sequence: TGTGCTAGTGGTCTTCCCCAGTACTTC. Protein: CASGLPQYF. The chain joins TRBV12-5 to TRBJ2-7; D is ambiguous. The CDR3 length is 9 residues. V was trimmed by 5 bases and J by 10 bases, leaving 6 bases between them. The germline gives CDR1 LGHNT, CDR2 FRNRAP.